Each of the 22 T cell receptor beta chains below was sequenced from the same sample in a study of cytomegalovirus exposure and HLA in healthy donors. The PCR was carried out with 60 Vbeta primers and 13 Jbeta primers. The method was immunoSEQ multiplex PCR; TCRdb's version includes in-frame clones alone and lacks a portion of them. The table has some 150,000 clones, almost 85% seen once. Sequenced sample: PBMCs. The receptor set was obtained from a young man in good health and CMV-seropositive.

Comment on this clone: Other DNA variants within this sample encode the same CDR3. The chain recombines TRBV6-5 with TRBJ1-1; TRBD1 matches 8 bases. V lost 2 bases and J lost 1; bases outside the gene matches: 0. The germline CDR1 and CDR2 sequences are MNHEY and SVGAGI. The CDR3 has 14 amino acids. The CDR3 DNA sequence: TGTGCCAGCAGTTACGACAGGGGGAACACTGAAGCTTTCTTT. This sequence encodes CASSYDRGNTEAFF.

In this sample, this clone turned up a few times. CDR3 nucleotide sequence: TGTGCCAGCTCACAATCTGGGCAGGGCCCATCACCCCTCCACTTT. Translated: CASSQSGQGPSPLHF. The chain carries TRBV18 and TRBJ1-6; D perhaps matches TRBD1 (5 bases). CDR3 length: 15 residues. The germline V and J ends were trimmed by 4 bases and 10 bases, with 17 bases remaining between them. CDR1 is KGHSH, CDR2 LQKENI, per germline.

This chain uses TRBV29-1 with TRBJ2-5, with 9 nucleotides matching TRBD1. The V gene end was trimmed by 6 bases and the J gene end by 2 bases; junction bases not matched to a gene: 4. CDR1 and CDR2 from the germline V gene are SQVTM and ANQGSEA. The CDR3 length is 13 residues. The chain's CDR3 is CSVADRGQETQYF. Written as DNA, the CDR3 is TGCAGCGTAGCCGACAGGGGGCAAGAGACCCAGTACTTC.

This rearrangement joins TRBV29-1 to TRBJ1-2, with a tentative D call TRBD1 (5 bases). The CDR3 is 13 amino acids. V was trimmed by 7 bases and J by 3 bases, leaving 15 bases between them. Per the germline V gene, CDR1 is SQVTM and CDR2 is ANQGSEA. DNA of the CDR3: TGCAGCGCCCGGGGGTGGGAGTACTATGGCTACACCTTC. Its protein product is CSARGWEYYGYTF.

CDR3 sequence (DNA): TGTGCCAGCAGCGTAGAACGGGGGGGCCTTAATGAGCAGTTCTTC. This gives the protein CASSVERGGLNEQFF. The chain employs TRBV9 and TRBJ2-1; 8 bases are shared with TRBD2. The germline V gene encodes CDR1 SGDLS and CDR2 YYNGEE. The CDR3 totals 15 residues. Losses at the gene ends were 0 bases for V and 7 bases for J; bases not matched to a gene: 6.

CDR3 sequence: CASSVGGPPETQYF. In DNA, the CDR3 is TGTGCCAGCAGCGTAGGCGGCCCACCCGAGACCCAGTACTTC. This sequence joins TRBV9 and TRBJ2-5; the D is unclear. V lost 0 bases to trimming and J lost 5 bases, with 11 bases between them. The CDR3 is 14 amino acids. Germline V lookup: CDR1 SGDLS, CDR2 YYNGEE.

This chain uses TRBV5-1 with TRBJ2-7; a possible D gene is TRBD1 (7 bases). This CDR3 is built from 14 residues. V lost 0 bases and J 4 bases, leaving 11 bases between the germline ends. Germline loops: CDR1 SGHRS, CDR2 YFSETQ. In nucleotides, the CDR3 is TGCGCCAGCAGCTTGGCAGGGGGGAAATACGAGCAGTACTTC. It yields the protein CASSLAGGKYEQYF. Full variable domain (outside the CDR3, taken from reference TRBV5-1 and TRBJ2-7): KAGVTQTPRYLIKTRGQQVTLSCSPISGHRSVSWYQQTPGQGLQFLFEYFSETQRNKGNFPGRFSGRQFSNSRSEMNVSTLELGDSALYLCASSLAGGKYEQYFGPGTRLTVT.

The V gene is TRBV4-1, the J gene TRBJ1-5; D is unresolved. From germline, CDR1 is MGHRA and CDR2 YSYEKL. Deletions cut 4 bases from V and 7 bases from J, with 17 bases between. CDR3 length: 15 amino acids. CDR3 in DNA: TGCGCCAGCAGCCCTGAGGTCGCCGAACGGCAGCCCCAGCATTTT. Its translation is CASSPEVAERQPQHF.

The rearrangement links TRBV5-5 to TRBJ1-5; D is ambiguous. CDR1 is SGHKS and CDR2 is YYEKEE in the germline V gene (reference sequence). The CDR3 is made up of 13 amino acids. V was cut by 4 bases and J by 5 bases, with 10 bases left in between. CDR3 bases: TGTGCCAGCAGCCCCGGGTCGGATCAGCCCCAGCATTTT. Translation: CASSPGSDQPQHF.

The chain links TRBV5-5 to TRBJ2-7; D perhaps matches TRBD2 (7 bases). This CDR3 spans 14 amino acids. Between the trimmed V and J ends, which lost 4 bases and 7 bases, there was a span of 18 bases. Germline V CDR1 and CDR2: SGHKS, YYEKEE (reference sequence). The CDR3 spells CASSPRGGESEQYF. CDR3 nucleotide sequence: TGTGCCAGCAGCCCCCGAGGGGGGGAGAGTGAGCAGTACTTC.

The rearrangement links TRBV7-3 to TRBJ2-1, with 14 bases that match TRBD2. Germline CDR1 SGHTA, CDR2 FQGTGA. J gave up 9 bases and V 0 bases, and 7 bases lay outside the gene matches. This CDR3 is built from 17 residues. CDR3 nucleotide sequence: TGTGCCAGCAGCTTAACCCCGGGACTAGCGGGAGCTGGTGAGCAGTTCTTC. Its translation is CASSLTPGLAGAGEQFF. Looking up the rest from reference TRBV7-3 and TRBJ2-1 gives the full variable domain: GAGVSQTPSNKVTEKGKYVELRCDPISGHTALYWYRQSLGQGPEFLIYFQGTGAADDSGLPNDRFFAVRPEGSVSTLKIQRTERGDSAVYLCASSLTPGLAGAGEQFFGPGTRLTVL.

The chain has TRBV9 and TRBJ2-5; the D is unclear. The CDR3 runs 13 residues. V was shortened by 0 bases and J by 5 bases, with 8 bases between the two germline ends. The germline CDR1 and CDR2 sequences are SGDLS and YYNGEE. CDR3 coding DNA: TGTGCCAGCAGCGTAGCTACGTCGGAGACCCAGTACTTC. As protein: CASSVATSETQYF.

The sample holds a few counts of this clone. The J gene is TRBJ2-3, the V gene TRBV28; TRBD1 aligns across 10 bases. Trimming cost V 3 bases and J 4 bases; bases outside gene matches: 7. In germline, CDR1 is MDHEN, CDR2 SYDVKM. The CDR3 length is 16 residues. The CDR3 nucleotides are TGTGCCAGCAGTTTCGGAGACAGGGGGCTCCCAGATACGCAGTATTTT. Translation: CASSFGDRGLPDTQYF.

The chain uses TRBV5-4 and TRBJ2-5; 9 positions match TRBD1. Germline V gene data show CDR1 as SGHNT and CDR2 as YYREEE (reference sequence). The J segment lost 5 bases and the V segment lost 4 bases, leaving 9 bases of the junction unmatched. This CDR3 is 15 amino acids long. For the CDR3, the DNA is TGTGCCAGCAGCCTACAGGGGGCCGGCGGGGAGACCCAGTACTTC. This translates into CASSLQGAGGETQYF.

The V call is TRBV6-5, the J call TRBJ1-2; D unresolved. The CDR3 is made up of 15 amino acids. From germline, CDR1 is MNHEY and CDR2 SVGAGI. Trimming cost V 0 bases and J 5 bases, with 13 bases left between them. Here the CDR3 reads CASSYSTVQQYGYTF. CDR3 DNA: TGTGCCAGCAGTTACTCGACGGTACAGCAATATGGCTACACCTTC.

This chain links TRBV5-1 with TRBJ2-6; maybe TRBD1 (6 bases). CDR1 is SGHRS, CDR2 YFSETQ, per germline. This CDR3 contains 18 residues. The germline V and J ends were trimmed by 0 bases and 0 bases, with 13 bases remaining between them. The CDR3 sequence: CASSLEGRGYSGANVLTF. DNA for the CDR3: TGCGCCAGCAGCTTGGAGGGCAGGGGATACTCTGGGGCCAACGTCCTGACTTTC.

The rearrangement links TRBV5-6 to TRBJ2-5; 8 positions agree with TRBD2. There are 15 residues in the CDR3. CDR1 is SGHDT and CDR2 is YYEEEE in the germline V gene. V lost 1 base, J lost 5 bases, and 7 bases stayed unmatched. The CDR3 here is CASSLKLAEWETQYF. CDR3 in DNA: TGTGCCAGCAGCTTGAAACTAGCGGAGTGGGAGACCCAGTACTTC.

This sequence joins TRBV6-5 and TRBJ2-5, with D possibly matching TRBD2 (6 bases). The DNA end is a closer match to TRBJ2-7, so the J assignment may be wrong. This CDR3 spans 16 amino acids. CDR1 MNHEY and CDR2 SVGAGI come from the germline V gene. The DNA of the CDR3 is TGTGCCAGCAGTTACGTTGGGACTGAGGGGCCCTACGAGCAGTACTTC. This sequence encodes CASSYVGTEGPYEQYF.

This clone occurred once. This chain uses TRBV2 with TRBJ2-5; 8 bases match TRBD2. This CDR3 has 12 residues. J was trimmed by 6 bases and V by 8 bases; bases with no gene match: 5. Germline loops: CDR1 SNHLY, CDR2 FYNNEI. CDR3 DNA sequence: TGTGCCAGCCGGGGACTAGTGAAGACCCAGTACTTC. Its translation: CASRGLVKTQYF.

For this clone: This sample also contains other DNA sequences that code for the same CDR3. This chain joins TRBV2 and TRBJ1-6; possible D gene TRBD1, 5 bases. The CDR3 runs to 15 residues. Trimming shortened V by 6 bases and J by 7 bases, and 16 bases separated the two germline ends. CDR1 is SNHLY, CDR2 FYNNEI, per germline. DNA for the CDR3: TGTGCCAGCAGCTCGCAGGGTTTTGGGAATTCACCCCTCCACTTT. It yields the protein CASSSQGFGNSPLHF.

This clone was picked up a small number of times. CDR3 sequence: CASSERGDTDTEAFF. Here the CDR3 DNA reads TGTGCCAGCAGTGAACGGGGTGACACGGACACTGAAGCTTTCTTT. The chain is built from TRBV2 and TRBJ1-1; D is undetermined. Germline CDR1 and CDR2: SNHLY and FYNNEI. This CDR3 is 15 amino acids long. The V end was cut by 2 bases, the J end by 3 bases, with 13 bases between.

The chain combines TRBV27 with TRBJ2-3, with TRBD2 matching 11 bases. The CDR3 contains 16 residues. Unmatched junction bases numbered 10, after V lost 5 bases and J lost 6 bases. Looked up from germline, CDR1 is MNHEY and CDR2 is SMNVEV (reference sequence). The CDR3 DNA reads TGTGCCAGCAGTCCCCGACTAGCGGGAACCGCGGATACGCAGTATTTT. Translation gives CASSPRLAGTADTQYF.